These T cell receptor beta chains were read from a single sample in a study of molecular identifiers for immune sequencing clone quantification. From the PCR reads, TCRdb called clonotypes with MiXCR, one entry per CDR3 protein. The table has around 480,000 distinct CDR3 sequences, about 26% seen once. The sequenced material came from naive CD8+ T cells from blood, with Jurkat cell RNA spiked in. The receptors here all came from a human donor in good health. Some libraries in this study had Jurkat cell RNA spiked in. The CDR3 runs from the conserved cysteine through the conserved F or W. The order of the fields is J gene, D gene, clone size, V gene, CDR3 DNA, CDR3 protein. A D gene is named only where the DNA matches it firmly. The size field is filled for only some rows; it gives once, few, many or a size class.

j_call: TRBJ2-7; d_call: NA; clone_size: NA; v_call: TRBV29-1; cdr3_nt: TGCAGCGTTGAAGGGGCCGGAGACAGAGCCTACGAGCAGTACTTC; cdr3_aa: CSVEGAGDRAYEQYF
j_call: TRBJ2-7; d_call: TRBD1; clone_size: few; v_call: TRBV20-1; cdr3_nt: TGCAGTGCTTTTAACAGGGGCCTAACCTACGAGCAGTACTTC; cdr3_aa: CSAFNRGLTYEQYF
j_call: TRBJ1-1; d_call: NA; clone_size: NA; v_call: TRBV3-1; cdr3_nt: TGTGCCAGCAGCCAAGATACAAGTCGAGGAACTGAAGCTTTCTTT; cdr3_aa: CASSQDTSRGTEAFF
j_call: TRBJ2-7; d_call: NA; clone_size: NA; v_call: TRBV7-9; cdr3_nt: TGTGCCAGCAGCTTAGGTCGGGGAACTCTTTACGAGCAGTACTTC; cdr3_aa: CASSLGRGTLYEQYF
j_call: TRBJ2-7; d_call: TRBD1; clone_size: NA; v_call: TRBV19; cdr3_nt: TGTGCCAGTTCCTTGACAGGGGTCACCTACGAGCAGTACTTC; cdr3_aa: CASSLTGVTYEQYF
j_call: TRBJ2-7; d_call: NA; clone_size: few; v_call: TRBV28; cdr3_nt: TGTGCCAGCAGTTTTATACCCTACGAGCAGTACTTC; cdr3_aa: CASSFIPYEQYF
j_call: TRBJ2-7; d_call: NA; clone_size: NA; v_call: TRBV6-5; cdr3_nt: TGTGCCAGCAGCCCCCCGGGGGTAGGGGACGAGCAGTACTTC; cdr3_aa: CASSPPGVGDEQYF
j_call: TRBJ2-1; d_call: NA; clone_size: NA; v_call: TRBV4-3; cdr3_nt: TGCGCCAGCAGCCAAGATCGTGGGGGGTCAATAAATGAGCAGTTCTTC; cdr3_aa: CASSQDRGGSINEQFF
j_call: TRBJ1-1; d_call: TRBD1; clone_size: many; v_call: TRBV6-6; cdr3_nt: TGTGCCAGCAGTGCACGGACAGGGATGGACACTGAAGCTTTCTTT; cdr3_aa: CASSARTGMDTEAFF
j_call: TRBJ2-2; d_call: NA; clone_size: many; v_call: TRBV19; cdr3_nt: TGTGCCAGTAACCCGCTCACGGGGGCCGGGGAGCTGTTTTTT; cdr3_aa: CASNPLTGAGELFF
j_call: TRBJ1-4; d_call: TRBD1; clone_size: few; v_call: TRBV6-5; cdr3_nt: TGTGCCAGCACCGCCTCCAGGGGGCTGTACGAAAAACTGTTTTTT; cdr3_aa: CASTASRGLYEKLFF
j_call: TRBJ1-1; d_call: TRBD1; clone_size: few; v_call: TRBV9; cdr3_nt: TGTGCCAGCAGCGCCCAGACAGGGGGCTCTGAAGCTTTCTTT; cdr3_aa: CASSAQTGGSEAFF
j_call: TRBJ2-3; d_call: TRBD2; clone_size: many; v_call: TRBV19; cdr3_nt: TGTGCCAGTACGGACTGGACTAGCGGTTCAGATACGCAGTATTTT; cdr3_aa: CASTDWTSGSDTQYF
j_call: TRBJ2-2; d_call: NA; clone_size: many; v_call: TRBV6-5; cdr3_nt: TGTGCCAGCAGTTTGCGGGACACCGGGGAGCTGTTTTTT; cdr3_aa: CASSLRDTGELFF
j_call: TRBJ2-3; d_call: NA; clone_size: few; v_call: TRBV5-1; cdr3_nt: TGCGCCAGCAGCTTGAGAACCGGGACAACGCTCCTATGGGATACGCAGTATTTT; cdr3_aa: CASSLRTGTTLLWDTQYF
j_call: TRBJ2-2; d_call: TRBD1; clone_size: many; v_call: TRBV7-9; cdr3_nt: TGTGCCAGCAGCTTGGGGGACAGTTTCGCCGGGGAGCTGTTTTTT; cdr3_aa: CASSLGDSFAGELFF
j_call: TRBJ2-7; d_call: TRBD1; clone_size: NA; v_call: TRBV10-3; cdr3_nt: TGTGCCATCAGTGACTTACTAGGACAGGGCTACGGGCAGTACTTC; cdr3_aa: CAISDLLGQGYGQYF
j_call: TRBJ2-3; d_call: NA; clone_size: NA; v_call: TRBV20-1; cdr3_nt: TGCAGTGCCTCAATTCAACTCAGCACAGATACGCAGTATTTT; cdr3_aa: CSASIQLSTDTQYF
j_call: TRBJ2-3; d_call: TRBD2; clone_size: few; v_call: TRBV3-1; cdr3_nt: TGTGCCAGCAGCGGGCTCCTAGCGGGAGATCGCCGTTTCGCAGATACGCAGTATTTT; cdr3_aa: CASSGLLAGDRRFADTQYF
j_call: TRBJ1-4; d_call: TRBD1; clone_size: NA; v_call: TRBV6-5; cdr3_nt: TGTGCCAGCAGTCAGAACGCTCCGACAGGGTTCCCGGAAAAACTGTTTTTT; cdr3_aa: CASSQNAPTGFPEKLFF
j_call: TRBJ1-1; d_call: NA; clone_size: NA; v_call: TRBV30; cdr3_nt: TGTGCCTGGAGTGTACCCGGCGAAGCTTTCTTT; cdr3_aa: CAWSVPGEAFF
j_call: TRBJ2-4; d_call: NA; clone_size: many; v_call: TRBV6-2/TRBV6-3; cdr3_nt: TGTGCCAGCGCATCCGGGATATTAAAAAACATTCAGTACTTC; cdr3_aa: CASASGILKNIQYF
j_call: TRBJ1-1; d_call: NA; clone_size: many; v_call: TRBV2; cdr3_nt: TGTGCCAGCAAGGGGTATCACACTGAAGCTTTCTTT; cdr3_aa: CASKGYHTEAFF
j_call: TRBJ2-4; d_call: TRBD1; clone_size: few; v_call: TRBV2; cdr3_nt: TGTGCCAGCAGCGATTGGACAGGAGGCGATCATAAGGGTTACATTCAGTACTTC; cdr3_aa: CASSDWTGGDHKGYIQYF
j_call: TRBJ1-6; d_call: NA; clone_size: NA; v_call: TRBV28; cdr3_nt: TGTGCCAGCAGTTTACAGGTTAATTCACCCCTCCACTTT; cdr3_aa: CASSLQVNSPLHF
j_call: TRBJ1-1; d_call: NA; clone_size: NA; v_call: TRBV5-6; cdr3_nt: TGTGCCAGCAGCTTGAATGAGGGGCTGCACACTGAAGCTTTCTTT; cdr3_aa: CASSLNEGLHTEAFF